This T cell receptor beta chain is drawn from a study of blood T cells in healthy people across ages. The CDR3 contains 18 residues. V shed 6 bases and J 9 bases; nucleotides not matched to a gene: 23. Germline CDR1 is MNHEY and CDR2 is SMNVEV (reference sequence). Combining a sample-barcoded 5' primer with a J-beta primer mix, a second PCR ran for 7 to 11 cycles. Via MiXCR, TCRdb re-called the 5' RACE reads, giving one row per CDR3 protein. The profile shows over 1.5 million distinct CDR3 sequences, around half of them singletons. This clonotype was sampled from a woman aged 40 to 55 in good health. The sequencing sample was made of blood. The V gene is TRBV27, the J gene TRBJ2-1, with 7 bases fitting TRBD1. The CDR3 DNA reads TGTGCCAGCAGACCAGCCGCAACCCGGACAGGCATTGATCTTGAGCAGTTCTTC. It translates to CASRPAATRTGIDLEQFF.